The clone carrying this T cell receptor (beta chain) was observed many times. Its antigen is unknown. The data were taken from a study of T cells in Graves' hyperthyroidism and ophthalmopathy. Study information: Peripheral blood was acquired at first diagnosis, ahead of any therapy whatsoever. Study-level results: A model using 13 V-J features told ophthalmopathy apart from stable hyperthyroidism. In the blood, most expanded thyroid clonotypes above 0.001 appeared as well.

Amplified TCR beta CDR3 regions derived from RNA transcripts. TCR CDR3 underwent first-round RT-PCR with the HTBI primer set. TCRdb itself ran the multiplex PCR reads through MiXCR, one entry per CDR3 protein. The sample holds roughly 200,000 distinct CDR3 sequences, approximately 16% seen once. This CDR3 comprises 14 residues. Trimming removed 5 bases from V and 4 bases from J, with 12 bases in between. The V gene's germline CDR1 is MNHNS and CDR2 SASEGT. The J gene is TRBJ1-5, the V gene TRBV6-1; D possibly corresponds to TRBD1 (6 bases). This clonotype was obtained from a woman in her forties or fifties with Graves' hyperthyroidism. Sequencing was carried out using blood. Written as DNA, the CDR3 is TGTGCCAGCAGTTACTGGCAGGGGAATCAGCCCCAGCATTTT. It specifies CASSYWQGNQPQHF.